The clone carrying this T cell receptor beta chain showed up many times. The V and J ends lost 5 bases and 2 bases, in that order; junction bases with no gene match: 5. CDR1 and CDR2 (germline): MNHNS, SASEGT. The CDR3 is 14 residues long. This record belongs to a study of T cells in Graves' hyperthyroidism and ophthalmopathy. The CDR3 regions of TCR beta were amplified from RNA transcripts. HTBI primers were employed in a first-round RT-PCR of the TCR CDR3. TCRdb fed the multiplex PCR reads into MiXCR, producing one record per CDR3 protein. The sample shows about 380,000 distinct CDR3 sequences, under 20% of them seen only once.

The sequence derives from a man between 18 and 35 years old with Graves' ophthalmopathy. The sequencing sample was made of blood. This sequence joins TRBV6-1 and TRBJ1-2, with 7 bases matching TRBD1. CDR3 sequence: CASSLRTGNYGYTF. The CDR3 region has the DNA TGTGCCAGCAGTCTTCGGACAGGCAACTATGGCTACACCTTC.